A selection of T cell receptor beta chains follows, all from one sample in a study of blood T cell repertoires in COVID-19. Assay: immunoSEQ multiplex PCR; the TCRdb copy retains only in-frame clones and omits some. The sample lists about 480,000 clones, 70% to 90% seen once, with 1.5% to 2% in the top ten. Sample: PBMCs or T cells enriched from blood (not recorded which). Receptors originate from a woman in her thirties or forties who had recovered from COVID-19. Both conserved end residues are trimmed from each CDR3. The D gene is left open where the match is weak.

d_call j_call v_call cdr3_aa
. TRBJ2-1 TRBV4-1 ASSQAGYNEQF
TRBD2 TRBJ2-7 TRBV11-2 ASSLNPRVQREQKGEQY
TRBD1 TRBJ1-6 TRBV11-2 ASSLSHRGNLPLH
. TRBJ2-3 TRBV4-3 ASSQDVEEGPPPDTQY
TRBD2 TRBJ2-1 TRBV11-3 ASSLPGGLAGNEQF
. TRBJ1-4 TRBV28 ASSFGGRGEKLF
. TRBJ2-7 TRBV15 ATSSVDYSEQY
TRBD1 TRBJ1-1 TRBV19 ASIITHRDREVYGDTEAF
. TRBJ1-3 TRBV2 ASSQDRSGSGNTIY
. TRBJ1-5 TRBV30 AWSVRNSNQPQH
. TRBJ2-3 TRBV24-1 ATSDSLTDTQY
. TRBJ1-3 TRBV16 ASSQSEGAGNTIY
TRBD1 TRBJ1-2 TRBV7-2 ASSPSWGKGQEGNYGYT
. TRBJ1-2 TRBV7-2 ASSPDPAGSRGTYGYT
. TRBJ2-1 TRBV11-2 ASRIRDSENEQF
TRBD1 TRBJ2-5 TRBV7-2 ASSPQGVEETQY
. TRBJ1-3 TRBV9 ASSPDSLSGNTIY
. TRBJ1-1 TRBV4-3 ASSQDPQTNTEAF
TRBD1 TRBJ1-5 TRBV4-3 ASSHGTGQGQPQH
. TRBJ2-1 TRBV4-1 ASSQVLTPGLQNEQF
TRBD2 TRBJ2-4 TRBV7-9 ASSYAGSGRNNIQY
. TRBJ2-3 TRBV2 ASSLDRSTDTQY
TRBD1 TRBJ1-4 TRBV27 ASKFQGATNEKLF
TRBD1 TRBJ1-2 TRBV29-1 SVLTGGNYGYT
. TRBJ1-2 TRBV29-1 SARRGRVWNYGYT
TRBD2 TRBJ2-1 TRBV18 ASSPPLAGGRNEQF
TRBD1 TRBJ1-2 TRBV2 ASLSWSGQGASNYGYT
TRBD1 TRBJ2-7 TRBV7-6 ASSPNARDRGKGEQY
. TRBJ2-3 TRBV9 ASSVGVSGGTDTQY
TRBD2 TRBJ2-5 TRBV5-1 ASSLRLAGGETQY
. TRBJ1-5 TRBV18 ASSPLADSNQPQH
. TRBJ1-4 TRBV7-2 ASSKEGSNEKLF
. TRBJ1-2 TRBV9 ASSVAGESYGYT
. TRBJ1-1 TRBV6-5 ASSYAEMNTEAF
TRBD2 TRBJ2-1 TRBV11-3 ASSLVTAGGAYNEQF
TRBD2 TRBJ2-7 TRBV4-3 ASSRGFFRSSGTPNEQY
TRBD1 TRBJ2-7 TRBV5-4 ASTGGYEQY
. TRBJ2-1 TRBV30 AWTGLGSNEQF
. TRBJ1-1 TRBV5-4 ASSPRPENTEAF
. TRBJ2-1 TRBV6-2/TRBV6-3 ASSYLGRPFYNEQF
TRBD2 TRBJ2-2 TRBV7-9 ASSYPGLADLNTGELF
TRBD1 TRBJ1-2 TRBV19 ASRTGGEYGYT
. TRBJ1-2 TRBV27 ASRMNREDYGYT
. TRBJ1-2 TRBV10-3 AISGGSHGYT
. TRBJ2-3 TRBV27 ASSLTTSTDTQY
. TRBJ2-7 TRBV18 ASSQEQGREQY
. TRBJ2-7 TRBV4-1 ASSPAPGSREEQY
TRBD2 TRBJ2-7 TRBV19 AGECRDYREQY
TRBD1 TRBJ1-2 TRBV6-5 ASKTGTGVPYGYT
TRBD2 TRBJ2-3 TRBV2 ASTLSTSGSYTQY
. TRBJ2-1 TRBV3-1/TRBV3-2 ASSQGLDSYNEQF
TRBD1 TRBJ1-5 TRBV3-1/TRBV3-2 ASSQDQVREGAGQPQH
. TRBJ1-3 TRBV4-1 ASSQDEVAFLPFSGNTIY
. TRBJ2-1 TRBV7-8 ASSPWGGEQF
. TRBJ1-1 TRBV2 ASRTTGTEAF
. TRBJ1-1 TRBV5-4 ASSMNTEAF
. TRBJ2-1 TRBV11-3 ASSLDLNEQF
TRBD1 TRBJ1-5 TRBV6-1 ASSETGGRQPQH
TRBD1 TRBJ1-2 TRBV5-6 ASSLEDQPGQLYGYT
. TRBJ1-5 TRBV6-2/TRBV6-3 ASSYTTEDQPQH